Presented here are 32 T cell receptor beta chains from one specimen sequenced in a study of T cells in Graves' hyperthyroidism and ophthalmopathy (dated by TCRdb to between 2018 and 2021). The method was multiplex PCR. Reads for this sample came from an Illumina HiSeq 2000. The TCR beta CDR3 regions were amplified from the RNA transcripts. For the first round of RT-PCR on the TCR CDR3, the HTBI primer set was used together with the Qiagen OneStep RT-PCR kit. TCRdb reprocessing: public reads trimmed at Q25 with fastp, clones called with MiXCR, in-frame beta chains kept. Every distinct CDR3 protein forms one entry, paired with its most common genes and DNA. The sample records 94,000 or so distinct CDR3 sequences, about 51% of which are singletons. 25% to 30% of the sample is held by the ten biggest clonotypes. Specimen: blood. The receptors come from a woman aged 40 to 50 with Graves' hyperthyroidism.

This clonotype was recorded a few times. This chain joins TRBV29-1 and TRBJ1-1; no reliable D call. Germline V gene data show CDR1 as SQVTM and CDR2 as ANQGSEA. The CDR3 runs to 12 residues. V shed 4 bases and J shed 3 bases, with 9 bases lying between them. CDR3 bases: TGCAGCGTTGCCCACACTGACACTGAAGCTTTCTTT. Residues: CSVAHTDTEAFF.

This clonotype was detected many times. This chain connects TRBV20-1 to TRBJ1-4; no clear D gene. CDR3 size: 13 residues. Germline assignment: CDR1 DFQATT and CDR2 SNEGSKA (reference sequence). In DNA form, the CDR3 reads TGCAGCCTTAGGCCTGCAACTAATGAAAAACTGTTTTTT. Its protein is CSLRPATNEKLFF.

By share, this clonotype counts as medium-sized. CDR3 sequence (DNA): TGTGCCACCAGCAGAGGTATAGCCGGCAGTGAAGCTTTCTTT. It specifies CATSRGIAGSEAFF. V and J are TRBV15 and TRBJ1-1; D call uncertain. V was trimmed by 1 base and J by 7 bases, leaving 13 bases between them. The CDR3 length is 14 residues. CDR1 and CDR2 from the germline V gene are LNHNV and YYDKDF (reference sequence).

This chain links TRBV2 with TRBJ1-3, with a tentative D call TRBD1 (6 bases). This CDR3 is built from 16 residues. The germline V gene has CDR1 SNHLY and CDR2 FYNNEI. Trimming shortened V by 6 bases and J by 0 bases, and 15 bases separated the two germline ends. The CDR3 loop reads CASSQGTGHSGNTIYF. CDR3 DNA: TGTGCCAGCAGCCAAGGCACAGGGCACTCTGGAAACACCATATATTTT.

The gene calls are TRBV6-1 and TRBJ2-2; 11 nucleotides match TRBD2. V trimming: 7 bases; J trimming: 4 bases; junction bases outside the gene matches: 5. Germline CDR1 and CDR2: MNHNS and SASEGT. The CDR3 contains 15 residues. The DNA for the CDR3 is TGTGCCAGCAAGACTAGCGGGGCGGGCACCGGGGAGCTGTTTTTT. Amino acid sequence: CASKTSGAGTGELFF.

This chain connects TRBV12-3 or TRBV12-4 to TRBJ2-5; 11 bases line up with TRBD2. J gave up 7 bases and V 7 bases, and 11 bases lay outside the gene matches. The CDR3 consists of 15 residues. The CDR3 DNA reads as TGTGCCAGCACCGCCATGGGACTAGCGGCAAGGACCCAGTACTTC. Translated, it gives CASTAMGLAARTQYF.

This clonotype came up many times. This rearrangement joins TRBV7-2 to TRBJ2-5; TRBD2 matches at 15 bases. CDR3 length: 16 amino acids. Germline V lookup: CDR1 SGHTA, CDR2 FQGNSA. The trim removed 5 bases at V and 2 bases at J, leaving 3 bases unmatched. CDR3 region: CASSIGTSGGQETQYF. Here the CDR3 DNA reads TGTGCCAGCAGCATAGGGACTAGCGGGGGGCAAGAGACCCAGTACTTC.

The chain links TRBV10-3 to TRBJ1-6, with 9 bases aligning to TRBD1. The CDR3 spans 13 residues. V dropped 6 bases and J dropped 14; count of bases not matched to a gene: 8. CDR1 is ENHRY and CDR2 is SYGVKD in the germline V gene. DNA for the CDR3: TGTGCCATCAGGGGACAGGGCGGCTACACCCTCCACTTT. Translated: CAIRGQGGYTLHF.

This clonotype was recorded at least ten times. CDR3 nucleotide sequence: TGCAGTGAGGCGAGGGCTAATACGCAGTATTTT. It translates to CSEARANTQYF. This rearrangement joins TRBV20-1 to TRBJ2-3, with D perhaps matching TRBD2 (5 bases). This CDR3 has 11 residues. Germline values: CDR1 DFQATT, CDR2 SNEGSKA (reference sequence). Trimming left V 7 bases short and J 7 bases short, with 12 bases between.

The table lists this clonotype with a few counts. Germline is not matched at one junction end, which may reflect a read error. The chain carries TRBV5-1 and TRBJ2-1; D is ambiguous. CDR3 length: 13 residues. Germline V gene data show CDR1 as SGHRS and CDR2 as YFSETQ. The CDR3 reads CASSQDLGDEQFF. CDR3 DNA: TGTGCCAGCAGCCAAGATCTGGGCGATGAGCAGTTCTTC.

The sample holds many counts of this clonotype. The chain joins TRBV7-8 to TRBJ2-7; 8 positions agree with TRBD2. Germline-derived CDR1 and CDR2 are SGHVS and FQNEAQ. Trimming took 1 base from V and 6 from J; bases not matched to a gene: 11. The CDR3 has 16 amino acids. CDR3 in amino acids: CASSLDGAGGRIEQYF. The CDR3 coding sequence is TGTGCCAGCAGCTTAGACGGGGCGGGAGGCAGGATCGAGCAGTACTTC.

This rearrangement joins TRBV6-1 to TRBJ1-5; 11 nucleotides agree with TRBD1. The CDR3 runs to 18 residues. V gave up 6 bases and J gave up 2 bases; unmatched junction bases: 12. Germline-derived CDR1 and CDR2 are MNHNS and SASEGT. The CDR3: CASSSIGQGAEGNQPQHF. The CDR3 DNA is TGTGCCAGCAGCTCCATCGGACAGGGGGCTGAAGGCAATCAGCCCCAGCATTTT.

The CDR3 DNA sequence: TGCAGTGCCAGCAGCTCCTTTTCCGCTGAAGCTTTCTTT. Amino acids: CSASSSFSAEAFF. The chain employs TRBV20-1 and TRBJ1-1; D is ambiguous. The CDR3 is made up of 13 amino acids. Germline V CDR1 and CDR2: DFQATT, SNEGSKA (reference sequence). V was shortened by 6 bases and J by 6 bases, with 17 bases between the two germline ends.

This chain links TRBV12-3 or TRBV12-4 with TRBJ2-7, with 8 bases lining up with TRBD1. This CDR3 is 18 amino acids long. The V gene end was trimmed by 1 base and the J gene end by 0 bases; junction bases not matched to a gene: 11. This chain's CDR3 is CASSLVPGQGWSSYEQYF. CDR3 nucleotide sequence: TGTGCCAGCAGTTTAGTCCCCGGACAGGGATGGAGCTCCTACGAGCAGTACTTC.

This clonotype was counted a few times. The chain has TRBV6-5 and TRBJ2-7; 7 bases agree with TRBD2. V was pared by 2 bases and J by 4 bases, with 17 bases of the junction left unmatched. The CDR3 has 18 amino acids. Per germline, CDR1 MNHEY and CDR2 SVGAGI. CDR3 protein: CASSYLERDATKVYEQYF. CDR3 coding DNA: TGTGCCAGCAGTTACCTGGAGCGGGACGCAACCAAGGTGTACGAGCAGTACTTC.

This clonotype came up many times. The chain couples TRBV20-1 to TRBJ1-6; TRBD1 aligns across 8 bases. Germline trimming cut 6 bases from V and 5 bases from J; bases unmatched to any gene: 9. The length of the CDR3 is 15 residues. Per germline, CDR1 DFQATT and CDR2 SNEGSKA (reference sequence). The CDR3 DNA sequence: TGCAGTGCCACAACCGGGACAGGCCATAATTCACCCCTCCACTTT. It yields the protein CSATTGTGHNSPLHF.

This clonotype was observed many times. This chain joins TRBV19 and TRBJ1-5; tentatively, D is TRBD1 (5 bases). V gave up 7 bases and J gave up 2 bases, with 12 bases separating them. The germline V gene encodes CDR1 LNHDA and CDR2 SQIVND (reference sequence). CDR3 length: 14 residues. DNA for the CDR3: TGTGCCAGTACCCGTTCGACAGGCAATCAGCCCCAGCATTTT. Its protein product is CASTRSTGNQPQHF. Together with reference TRBV19 and TRBJ1-5, the CDR3 gives the full variable domain: DGGITQSPKYLFRKEGQNVTLSCEQNLNHDAMYWYRQDPGQGLRLIYYSQIVNDFQKGDIAEGYSVSREKKESFPLTVTSAQKNPTAFYLCASTRSTGNQPQHFGDGTRLSIL.

A word on this clonotype: One end of the junction fails to match germline, which may point to a read error. The V call is TRBV5-1, the J call TRBJ2-7; perhaps D is TRBD1 or TRBD2 (5 bases each). The CDR3 consists of 14 residues. From germline, CDR1 is SGHRS and CDR2 YFSETQ. This CDR3 reads CVSSFEYGAYEQYF. The CDR3 nucleotides are TGCGTCAGCAGCTTCGAATACGGGGCGTACGAGCAGTACTTC.

This clonotype was seen a handful of times. The chain is built from TRBV12-3 or TRBV12-4 and TRBJ1-1; 8 positions agree with TRBD1. This CDR3 has 13 amino acids. V shed 6 bases and J 2 bases; nucleotides not matched to a gene: 2. This chain's CDR3 is CASRQGGNTEAFF. The CDR3 DNA reads as TGTGCCAGCAGACAGGGGGGAAACACTGAAGCTTTCTTT.

The chain uses TRBV5-4 and TRBJ1-1; possible D gene TRBD1, 6 bases. CDR1 is SGHNT and CDR2 is YYREEE in the germline V gene (reference sequence). This CDR3 region has 12 residues. Trimming left V 3 bases short and J 7 bases short, with 10 bases between. The CDR3 DNA sequence: TGTGCCAGCAGCTCACAGGGCGATGAAGCTTTCTTT. Its protein product is CASSSQGDEAFF.

The sample holds many counts of this clonotype. CDR3 nucleotides: TGCAGCGTTAATGACAGGGACTCCTTTTATGGCTACACCTTC. It yields the protein CSVNDRDSFYGYTF. V gene TRBV29-1 combines with J gene TRBJ1-2, with 7 bases fitting TRBD1. This CDR3 spans 14 amino acids. After removal of 5 bases from V and 5 bases from J, the junction contained 11 bases not matched to a gene. The V gene's germline CDR1 is SQVTM and CDR2 ANQGSEA.

For this clonotype: This may come from a read error, since a much larger clone is one base off. The genes are TRBV5-1 and TRBJ1-3; D may be TRBD1 (5 bases). This CDR3 comprises 16 residues. Germline assignment: CDR1 SGHRS and CDR2 YFSETQ. The CDR3 region has the DNA TGCGCCAGCAGCTTGGAACTTCCGGGACCTGGAAACACCACATATTTT. Translation gives CASSLELPGPGNTTYF.

This chain joins TRBV2 and TRBJ2-2, with D maybe TRBD1 (5 bases). Germline-derived CDR1 and CDR2 are SNHLY and FYNNEI. The germline V and J ends were trimmed by 5 bases and 1 base, with 14 bases remaining between them. The CDR3 spans 16 residues. CDR3 in amino acids: CASSSEGAWNTGELFF. Written as DNA, the CDR3 is TGTGCCAGCAGTTCTGAAGGGGCCTGGAACACCGGGGAGCTGTTTTTT.

The chain carries TRBV10-3 and TRBJ1-4; perhaps TRBD1 as D (6 bases). Germline values: CDR1 ENHRY, CDR2 SYGVKD. The V end was cut by 1 base, the J end by 8 bases, with 8 bases between. CDR3 length: 13 residues. The CDR3 spells CAISEWGQEKLFF. The DNA of the CDR3 is TGTGCCATCAGTGAGTGGGGGCAGGAAAAACTGTTTTTT.

This clonotype was picked up many times. The chain uses TRBV7-3 and TRBJ2-6, with D possibly matching TRBD1 (5 bases). V lost 10 bases and J lost 1, with 8 bases in between. Germline loops: CDR1 SGHTA, CDR2 FQGTGA. The CDR3 is 13 residues long. CDR3 region: CATSGSGANVLTF. CDR3 DNA: TGTGCCACTTCAGGGTCTGGGGCCAACGTCCTGACTTTC.

This chain joins TRBV20-1 and TRBJ2-2, with a tentative D call TRBD1 (5 bases). V was cut by 2 bases and J by 11 bases, with 9 bases left in between. The CDR3 covers 11 residues. CDR1 DFQATT and CDR2 SNEGSKA come from the germline V gene (reference sequence). CDR3 sequence: CSARRQGELFF. The CDR3 DNA reads TGCAGTGCTAGACGGCAGGGAGAGCTGTTTTTT.

The sample holds many counts of this clonotype. This sequence joins TRBV7-2 and TRBJ1-2; 10 bases align to TRBD1. J gave up 4 bases and V 7 bases, and 12 bases lay outside the gene matches. Per germline, CDR1 SGHTA and CDR2 FQGNSA. The CDR3 is 16 residues long. The CDR3 loop is CASKDPGQGNFYGYTF. CDR3 sequence (DNA): TGTGCCAGCAAAGATCCGGGACAGGGGAACTTCTATGGCTACACCTTC.

This clonotype was seen many times. The chain employs TRBV7-2 and TRBJ2-7; 12 nucleotides line up with TRBD2. This CDR3 is 18 amino acids long. V lost 4 bases to trimming and J lost 2 bases; unmatched junction nucleotides: 12. Germline assignment: CDR1 SGHTA and CDR2 FQGNSA. Here the CDR3 DNA reads TGTGCCAGCAGCTGGTCCGGGGTGACTAGCGGGAGTCCCTACGAGCAGTACTTC. It yields the protein CASSWSGVTSGSPYEQYF.

The CDR3 nucleotides read TGTGCCAGCAGCTTAAGACAGGGGGCCTACGAGCAGTACTTC. Its translation is CASSLRQGAYEQYF. The rearrangement uses TRBV7-2 and TRBJ2-7; TRBD1 matches 9 bases. V was pared by 2 bases and J by 2 bases, with 1 base of the junction left unmatched. The CDR3 is 14 residues long. Germline CDR1 SGHTA, CDR2 FQGNSA.

This clonotype was counted ten times or more. The chain links TRBV9 to TRBJ2-3; D is possibly TRBD1 (6 bases). Germline assignment: CDR1 SGDLS and CDR2 YYNGEE. V gave up 3 bases and J gave up 6 bases, with 8 bases separating them. The CDR3 has 12 amino acids. CDR3 nucleotides: TGTGCCAGCAGCGCAACAGGGGATACGCAGTATTTT. This gives the protein CASSATGDTQYF.

This chain connects TRBV7-9 to TRBJ2-5; TRBD1 agrees at 7 bases. Germline-derived CDR1 and CDR2 are SEHNR and FQNEAQ (reference sequence). The CDR3 has 13 residues. V shed 6 bases and J 7 bases; nucleotides not matched to a gene: 8. The chain's CDR3 is CASRRQGFRTQYF. The CDR3 DNA sequence: TGTGCCAGCAGGCGACAGGGATTTAGGACCCAGTACTTC.

The table lists this clonotype with many counts. The genes are TRBV5-1 and TRBJ2-5; 9 positions agree with TRBD1. Losses at the gene ends were 2 bases for V and 1 base for J; bases not matched to a gene: 0. Germline V lookup: CDR1 SGHRS, CDR2 YFSETQ. This CDR3 comprises 14 residues. CDR3 nucleotide sequence: TGCGCCAGCAGCTTACAGGGGGCCCAAGAGACCCAGTACTTC. Translation gives CASSLQGAQETQYF.